This T cell receptor beta chain was recovered during a study of human T cells and chemical hapten exposure. Time point given: patch test 1, 2 weeks after DPC sensitization. Treatment of the sample: therapeutic diphenylcyclopropenone sensitization with weekly scalp DPC. The study drew its donors from alopecia patients who were 18 to 70 years old and suitable for DPC. Within the library, unique molecular identifiers were attached to each individual cDNA molecule. Using its own MiXCR run on the RACE reads, TCRdb lists one record per CDR3 protein. There are around 110,000 distinct CDR3 sequences in the sample; about 12% occur only once, and 1.2% to 1.5% lies in the top ten. The CDR3 is 14 amino acids. The germline V and J ends were trimmed by 0 bases and 3 bases, with 9 bases remaining between them. Looked up from germline, CDR1 is SGHRS and CDR2 is YFSETQ. This clonotype was detected only a few times. Its antigen is currently unknown.

Study findings and constraints: The immune response of these alopecia patients might not match healthy individuals'. Significantly more large CDR3 similarity clusters were formed by expanded TCRs than by controls.

This rearrangement joins TRBV5-1 to TRBJ1-1; D is unclear. The sequence was collected from a woman aged 50 to 60 with alopecia areata. Some clones in this sample may be carry-over from other donors' samples. The sample consisted of whole blood, taken in connection with sensitization to the hapten diphenylcyclopropenone (DPC). Written as DNA, the CDR3 is TGCGCCAGCAGCTTGGTCGCGGCGGACACTGAAGCTTTCTTT. It encodes CASSLVAADTEAFF.